The rows below give T cell receptor beta chains drawn from one sample of a study of T-cell memory formation after mild COVID-19. TCRdb re-derived calls from the 5' RACE reads in MiXCR, one entry per CDR3 protein. Among around 300,000 distinct CDR3 sequences listed, roughly 13% were seen once. Sequencing was carried out using PBMCs or a T cell subset sorted from them (not recorded which). All receptors come from a man aged 18 to 30 who had mild COVID-19 (a few samples of this study predate the infection). Cell type and time point are not known. The CDR3 runs from the conserved cysteine through the conserved F or W. A D gene is named only where the DNA matches it firmly. Expanded clones are given a class, and other clones once, few, many or no size at all.

J	size	V	D	CDR3	DNA
TRBJ2-3	few	TRBV3-1	NA	CASSQFGDTQYF	TGTGCCAGCAGCCAATTCGGAGATACGCAGTATTTT
TRBJ2-5	few	TRBV12-5	NA	CASGTVEKTQYF	TGTGCTAGTGGGACCGTGGAAAAGACCCAGTACTTC
TRBJ2-3	many	TRBV21-1	NA	CASSKALGLAGGRSSTDTQYF	TGTGCCAGCAGCAAAGCGCTAGGACTAGCGGGGGGCCGATCGAGCACAGATACGCAGTATTTT
TRBJ2-2	NA	TRBV15	NA	CATSRVGGGTGELFF	TGTGCCACCAGCAGGGTCGGAGGCGGCACCGGGGAGCTGTTTTTT
TRBJ2-7	NA	TRBV5-1	NA	CASSFQQDPYEQYF	TGCGCCAGCAGCTTCCAACAGGACCCCTACGAGCAGTACTTC
TRBJ1-3	few	TRBV12-3/TRBV12-4	NA	CASRGDIGGNTIYF	TGTGCCAGCAGGGGGGACATAGGAGGAAACACCATATATTTT
TRBJ2-3	many	TRBV5-1	NA	CASSFLADTQYF	TGTGCCAGCAGCTTTCTCGCAGATACGCAGTATTTT
TRBJ2-1	few	TRBV29-1	NA	CSVVMTETDNEQFF	TGCAGCGTTGTGATGACGGAAACTGACAATGAGCAGTTCTTC
TRBJ1-1	many	TRBV4-1	NA	CASSQDKLRRWNTEAFF	TGCGCCAGCAGCCAAGATAAATTGAGACGCTGGAACACTGAAGCTTTCTTT
TRBJ1-3	NA	TRBV20-1	NA	CSAVTGSSGNTIYF	TGCAGTGCTGTTACAGGGAGCTCTGGAAACACCATATATTTT
TRBJ2-5	NA	TRBV7-2	NA	CASSQILGETQYF	TGTGCCAGCAGCCAAATATTAGGAGAGACCCAGTACTTC
TRBJ2-5	NA	TRBV29-1	TRBD1	CSVEDLRRAGGEETQYF	TGCAGCGTTGAAGATCTTAGGAGGGCAGGGGGCGAAGAGACCCAGTACTTC
TRBJ1-2	few	TRBV20-1	NA	CSARVQSTDGYTF	TGCAGTGCTAGGGTCCAGTCCACCGATGGCTACACCTTC
TRBJ1-2	NA	TRBV6-2/TRBV6-3	NA	CASSRQDNYGYTF	TGTGCCAGCAGCCGGCAGGACAACTATGGCTACACCTTC
TRBJ2-1	many	TRBV20-1	TRBD1	CSASTPGTGSHHEQFF	TGCAGTGCTAGCACTCCCGGGACAGGCTCGCATCATGAGCAGTTCTTC
TRBJ2-5	NA	TRBV25-1	TRBD1	CASSEFGTEQETQYF	TGTGCCAGCAGTGAATTCGGGACAGAGCAAGAGACCCAGTACTTC